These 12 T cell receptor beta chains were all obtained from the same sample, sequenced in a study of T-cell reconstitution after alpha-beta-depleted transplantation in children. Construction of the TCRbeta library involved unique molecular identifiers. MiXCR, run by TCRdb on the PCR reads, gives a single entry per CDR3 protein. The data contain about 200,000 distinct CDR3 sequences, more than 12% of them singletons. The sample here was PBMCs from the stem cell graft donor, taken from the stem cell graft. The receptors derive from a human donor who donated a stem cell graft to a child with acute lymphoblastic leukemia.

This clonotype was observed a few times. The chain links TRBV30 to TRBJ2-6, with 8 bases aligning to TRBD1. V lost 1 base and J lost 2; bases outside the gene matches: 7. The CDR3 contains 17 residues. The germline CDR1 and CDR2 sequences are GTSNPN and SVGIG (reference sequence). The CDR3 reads CAWSDTGGWAGANVLTF. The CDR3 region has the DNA TGTGCCTGGAGTGACACAGGGGGTTGGGCTGGGGCCAACGTCCTGACTTTC.

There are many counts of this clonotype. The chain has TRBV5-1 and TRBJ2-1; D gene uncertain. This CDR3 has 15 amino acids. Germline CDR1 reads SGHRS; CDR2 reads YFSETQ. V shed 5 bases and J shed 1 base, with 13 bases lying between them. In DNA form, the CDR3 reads TGCGCCAGCAGTAGGGCGACCCAGTCCTACAATGAGCAGTTCTTC. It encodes CASSRATQSYNEQFF.

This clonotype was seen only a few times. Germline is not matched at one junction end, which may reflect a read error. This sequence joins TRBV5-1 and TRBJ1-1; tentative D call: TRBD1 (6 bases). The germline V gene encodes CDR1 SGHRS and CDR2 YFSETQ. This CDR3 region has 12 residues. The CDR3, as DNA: TGCGCCAGCCGTATAGACAGGACTGAAGCTTTCTTC. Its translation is CASRIDRTEAFF.

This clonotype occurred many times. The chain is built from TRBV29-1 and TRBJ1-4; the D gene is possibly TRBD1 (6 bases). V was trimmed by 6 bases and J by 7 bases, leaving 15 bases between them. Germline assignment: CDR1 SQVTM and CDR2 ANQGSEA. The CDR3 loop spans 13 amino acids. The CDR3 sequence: CSVGEGVREKLFF. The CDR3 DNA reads TGCAGCGTGGGGGAGGGGGTTCGTGAAAAACTGTTTTTT.

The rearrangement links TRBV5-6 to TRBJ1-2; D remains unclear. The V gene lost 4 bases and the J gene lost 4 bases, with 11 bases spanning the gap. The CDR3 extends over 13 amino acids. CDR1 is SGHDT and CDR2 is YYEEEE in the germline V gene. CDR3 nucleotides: TGTGCCAGCAGCAAGGGAGATAGCTATGGCTACACCTTC. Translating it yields CASSKGDSYGYTF.

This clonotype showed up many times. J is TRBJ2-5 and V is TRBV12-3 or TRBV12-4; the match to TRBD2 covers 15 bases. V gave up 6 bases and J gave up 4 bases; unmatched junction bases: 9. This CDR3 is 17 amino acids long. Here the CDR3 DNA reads TGTGCCAGCAGGCCGGGACTAGCGGGAGGAGGGGGAGAGACCCAGTACTTC. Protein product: CASRPGLAGGGGETQYF.

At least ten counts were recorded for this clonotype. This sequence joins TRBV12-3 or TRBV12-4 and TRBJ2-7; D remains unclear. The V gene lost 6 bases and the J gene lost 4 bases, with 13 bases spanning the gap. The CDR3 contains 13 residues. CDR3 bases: TGTGCCAGCAGCCTCGTGGGTGGATACGAGCAGTACTTC. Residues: CASSLVGGYEQYF.

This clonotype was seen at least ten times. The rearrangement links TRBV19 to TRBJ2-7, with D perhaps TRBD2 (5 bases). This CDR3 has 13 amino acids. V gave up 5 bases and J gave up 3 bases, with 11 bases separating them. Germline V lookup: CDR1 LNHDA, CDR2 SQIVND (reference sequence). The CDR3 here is CASSSLGGYEQYF. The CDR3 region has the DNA TGTGCCAGTAGTTCACTTGGAGGCTACGAGCAGTACTTC.

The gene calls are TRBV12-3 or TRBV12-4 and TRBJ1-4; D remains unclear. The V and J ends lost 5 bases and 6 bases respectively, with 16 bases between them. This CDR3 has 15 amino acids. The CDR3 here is CASSPTGSRDEKLFF. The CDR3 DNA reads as TGTGCCAGCAGTCCAACCGGGAGCCGGGATGAAAAACTGTTTTTT.

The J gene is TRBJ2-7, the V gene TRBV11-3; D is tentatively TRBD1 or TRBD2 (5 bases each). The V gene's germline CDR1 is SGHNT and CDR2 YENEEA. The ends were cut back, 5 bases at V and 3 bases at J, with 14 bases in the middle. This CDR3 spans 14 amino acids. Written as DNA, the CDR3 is TGTGCCAGCAGCACCCGGGACGGCGACTACGAGCAGTACTTC. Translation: CASSTRDGDYEQYF.

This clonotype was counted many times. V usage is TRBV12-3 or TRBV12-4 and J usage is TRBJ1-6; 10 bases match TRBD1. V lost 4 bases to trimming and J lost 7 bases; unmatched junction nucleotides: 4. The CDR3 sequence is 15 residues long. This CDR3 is CASSSRQGANSPLHF. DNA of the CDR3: TGTGCCAGCAGTTCACGACAGGGGGCCAATTCACCCCTCCACTTT.

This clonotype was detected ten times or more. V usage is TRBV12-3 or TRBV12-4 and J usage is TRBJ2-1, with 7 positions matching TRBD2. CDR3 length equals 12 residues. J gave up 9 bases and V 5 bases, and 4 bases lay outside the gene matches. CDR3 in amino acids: CASSSREGEQFF. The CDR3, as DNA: TGTGCCAGCAGTAGCAGGGAGGGTGAGCAGTTCTTC.